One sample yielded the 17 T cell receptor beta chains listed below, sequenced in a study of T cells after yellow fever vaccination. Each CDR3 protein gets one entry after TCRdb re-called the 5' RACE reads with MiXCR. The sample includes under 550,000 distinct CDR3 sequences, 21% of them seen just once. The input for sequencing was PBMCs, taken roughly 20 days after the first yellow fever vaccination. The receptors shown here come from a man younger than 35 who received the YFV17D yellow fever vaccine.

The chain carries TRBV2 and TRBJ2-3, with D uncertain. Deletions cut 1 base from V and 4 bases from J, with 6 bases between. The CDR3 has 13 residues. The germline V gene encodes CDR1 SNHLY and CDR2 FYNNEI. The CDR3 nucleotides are TGTGCCAGCAGTGAAGGCGCCTCAGATACGCAGTATTTT. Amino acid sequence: CASSEGASDTQYF.

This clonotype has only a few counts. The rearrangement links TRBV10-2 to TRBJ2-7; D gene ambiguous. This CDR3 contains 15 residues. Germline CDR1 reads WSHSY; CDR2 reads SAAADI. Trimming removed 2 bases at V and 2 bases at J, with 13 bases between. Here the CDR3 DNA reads TGCGCCAGCAGTGAGAGTGCAGACGGAGCCTACGAGCAGTACTTC. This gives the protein CASSESADGAYEQYF.

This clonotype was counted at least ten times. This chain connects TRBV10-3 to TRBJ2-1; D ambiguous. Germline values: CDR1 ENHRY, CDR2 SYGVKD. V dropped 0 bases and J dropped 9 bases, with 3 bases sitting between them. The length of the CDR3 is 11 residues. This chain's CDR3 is CAISESREQFF. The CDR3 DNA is TGTGCCATCAGTGAGTCGCGTGAGCAGTTCTTC.

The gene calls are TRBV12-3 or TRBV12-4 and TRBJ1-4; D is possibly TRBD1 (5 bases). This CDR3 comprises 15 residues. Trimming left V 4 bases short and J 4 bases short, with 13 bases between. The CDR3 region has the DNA TGTGCCAGCAGTTCGGAGACAGAACTTAATGAAAAACTGTTTTTT. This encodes CASSSETELNEKLFF.

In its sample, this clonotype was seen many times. The CDR3 sequence: CSVETGQGIAGELFF. The CDR3 DNA follows: TGCAGCGTTGAGACGGGACAGGGTATCGCCGGGGAGCTGTTTTTT. The rearrangement uses TRBV29-1 and TRBJ2-2; 9 nucleotides line up with TRBD1. Germline loops: CDR1 SQVTM, CDR2 ANQGSEA. The V gene end was trimmed by 3 bases and the J gene end by 6 bases; junction bases not matched to a gene: 8. The CDR3 runs 15 residues.

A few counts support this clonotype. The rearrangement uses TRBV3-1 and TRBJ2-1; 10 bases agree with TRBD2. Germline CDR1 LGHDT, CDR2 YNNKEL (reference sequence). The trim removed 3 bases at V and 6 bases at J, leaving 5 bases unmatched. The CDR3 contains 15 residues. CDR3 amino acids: CASSHLAGGSNEQFF. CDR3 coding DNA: TGTGCCAGCAGCCACTTAGCGGGGGGCTCCAATGAGCAGTTCTTC.

The CDR3: CASSPVGTSTDTQYF. CDR3 in DNA: TGTGCCAGCAGTCCAGTGGGGACTAGCACAGATACGCAGTATTTT. The chain recombines TRBV12-3 or TRBV12-4 with TRBJ2-3, with D possibly being TRBD2 (6 bases). The V gene lost 5 bases and the J gene lost 0 bases, with 12 bases spanning the gap. The CDR3 covers 15 residues.

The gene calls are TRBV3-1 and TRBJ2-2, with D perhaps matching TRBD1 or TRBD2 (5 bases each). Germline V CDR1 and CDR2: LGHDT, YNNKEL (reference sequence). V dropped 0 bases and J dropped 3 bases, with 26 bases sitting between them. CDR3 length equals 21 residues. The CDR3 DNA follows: TGTGCCAGCAGCCAAGAAGGGGTTTCGTACGACTACGCTCGATACACCGGGGAGCTGTTTTTT. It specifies CASSQEGVSYDYARYTGELFF.

CDR3 sequence reads: CASRRYRGAFPYNEQFF. CDR3 sequence (DNA): TGTGCCAGCAGACGTTATCGGGGGGCCTTTCCCTACAATGAGCAGTTCTTC. The V call is TRBV7-9, the J call TRBJ2-1; D might be TRBD2 (7 bases). The germline gives CDR1 SEHNR, CDR2 FQNEAQ (reference sequence). The CDR3 length is 17 residues. The V end was cut by 6 bases, the J end by 2 bases, with 20 bases between.

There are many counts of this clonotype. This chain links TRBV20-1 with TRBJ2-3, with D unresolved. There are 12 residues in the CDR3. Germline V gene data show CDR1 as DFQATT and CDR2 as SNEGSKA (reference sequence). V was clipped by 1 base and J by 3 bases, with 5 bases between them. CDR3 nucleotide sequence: TGCAGTGCTAGAGTACGGACAGATACGCAGTATTTT. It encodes CSARVRTDTQYF.

CDR3: CASSPGGVTPEETQYF. CDR3 nucleotide sequence: TGTGCCAGCAGCCCTGGGGGGGTCACCCCAGAAGAGACCCAGTACTTC. The chain carries TRBV5-5 and TRBJ2-5, with 7 bases lining up with TRBD2. Germline CDR1 is SGHKS and CDR2 is YYEKEE (reference sequence). The length of the CDR3 is 16 residues. J lost 3 bases, V lost 4 bases, and 12 bases had no gene match.

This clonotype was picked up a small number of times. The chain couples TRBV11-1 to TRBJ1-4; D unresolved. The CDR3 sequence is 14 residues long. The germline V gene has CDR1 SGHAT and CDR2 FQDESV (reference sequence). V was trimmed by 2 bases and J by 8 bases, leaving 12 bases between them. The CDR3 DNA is TGTGCCAGCAGCTTAACGGATCCAAGCGAAAAACTGTTTTTT. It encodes CASSLTDPSEKLFF.

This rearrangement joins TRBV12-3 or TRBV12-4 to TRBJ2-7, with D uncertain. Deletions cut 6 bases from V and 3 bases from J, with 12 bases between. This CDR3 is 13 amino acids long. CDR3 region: CASRGTTGYEQYF. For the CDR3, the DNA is TGTGCCAGCAGGGGAACGACGGGCTACGAGCAGTACTTC.

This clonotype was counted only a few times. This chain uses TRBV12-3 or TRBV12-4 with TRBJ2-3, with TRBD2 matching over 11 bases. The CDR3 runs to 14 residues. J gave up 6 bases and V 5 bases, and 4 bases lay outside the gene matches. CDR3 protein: CASSTSGGGDTQYF. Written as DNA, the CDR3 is TGTGCCAGCAGTACTAGCGGGGGAGGGGATACGCAGTATTTT.

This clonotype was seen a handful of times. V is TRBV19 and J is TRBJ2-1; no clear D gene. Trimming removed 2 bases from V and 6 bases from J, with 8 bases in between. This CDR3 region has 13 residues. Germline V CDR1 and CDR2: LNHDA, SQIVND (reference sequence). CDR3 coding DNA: TGTGCCAGTAGTATAAAGGGAAGCAATGAGCAGTTCTTC. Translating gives CASSIKGSNEQFF.

The CDR3 loop is CASSLPSGAGAVDEQYF. The CDR3 bases are TGCGCCAGCAGCCTACCTTCCGGCGCGGGGGCAGTAGACGAGCAGTACTTC. The gene calls are TRBV4-1 and TRBJ2-7, with D possibly TRBD2 on 7 matching bases. CDR3 length: 17 amino acids. CDR1 MGHRA and CDR2 YSYEKL come from the germline V gene. The V end lost 4 bases, the J end lost 5 bases, and 24 bases lay between the germline ends.

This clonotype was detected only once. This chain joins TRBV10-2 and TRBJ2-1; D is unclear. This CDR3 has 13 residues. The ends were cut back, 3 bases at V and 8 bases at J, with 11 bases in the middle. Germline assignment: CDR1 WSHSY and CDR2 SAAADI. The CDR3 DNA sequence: TGCGCCAGCAGTGACCGTACCGTAGATGAGCAGTTCTTC. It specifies CASSDRTVDEQFF.